This T cell receptor beta chain was captured by sequencing in a study of OX40 agonist ivuxolimab in advanced cancers. Only in-frame clones appear in the TCRdb table, and some are missing; sequencing was by immunoSEQ multiplex PCR. The sample carries about 78,000 clones, roughly nine tenths recorded once. CDR1 and CDR2 (germline): SGHTA, FQGNSA. The V segment lost 1 base and the J segment 7 bases; nucleotides outside the gene matches: 17. There are 19 residues in the CDR3. Sequencing used CD4+ or CD8+ T cells sorted from blood, obtained in a trial of the OX40 agonist ivuxolimab. The V and J genes are TRBV7-2 and TRBJ2-1, with 9 positions matching TRBD2. The receptor was isolated from an adult with an advanced solid tumor such as melanoma, head and neck, liver or kidney cancer. The CDR3 DNA is TGTGCCAGCAGCTTAGTTTCTGGGGCGTATCTAGCGGGGATGAATGAGCAGTTCTTC. It codes for CASSLVSGAYLAGMNEQFF.